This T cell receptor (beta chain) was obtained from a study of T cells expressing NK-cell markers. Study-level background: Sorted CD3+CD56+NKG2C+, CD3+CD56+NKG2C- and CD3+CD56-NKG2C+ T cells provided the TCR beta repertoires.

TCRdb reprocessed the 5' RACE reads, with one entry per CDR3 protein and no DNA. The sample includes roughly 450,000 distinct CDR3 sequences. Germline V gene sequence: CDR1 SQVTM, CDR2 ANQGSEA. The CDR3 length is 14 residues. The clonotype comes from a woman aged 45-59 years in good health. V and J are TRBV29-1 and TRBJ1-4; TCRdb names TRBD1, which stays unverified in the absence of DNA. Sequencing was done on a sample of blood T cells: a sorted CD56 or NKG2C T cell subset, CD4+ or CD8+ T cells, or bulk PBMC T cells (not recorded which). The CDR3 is CSASGGAANEKLFF.